The sequence of this T cell receptor beta chain was determined in a study of T-cell memory formation after mild COVID-19. Study outcomes and limitations: Still unconfirmed is whether the second-wave clones peaking on day 37 recognized SARS-CoV-2. There was a balanced CD4/CD8 profile in clones contracting day 15 to 85, and later expanders leaned CD4+.

Germline CDR1 DFQATT, CDR2 SNEGSKA (reference sequence). The V and J ends lost 4 bases and 2 bases respectively, with 11 bases between them. This CDR3 comprises 13 residues. Libraries for TCRalpha and TCRbeta carried sample barcodes and unique molecular identifiers via 5'RACE. TCRdb re-called the 5' RACE reads through MiXCR, storing one row per CDR3 protein. Among about 390,000 distinct CDR3 sequences listed, 16% were seen once. Points on this clonotype: Antigen: not known.

The J gene is TRBJ1-2, the V gene TRBV20-1, with a possible D match to TRBD1 (5 bases). The sequenced material came from PBMCs or a T cell subset sorted from them (not recorded which). The receptor was isolated from a man aged 18 to 29 who had mild COVID-19 (a few samples of this study predate the infection). Cell type and time point are not known. The CDR3 region has the DNA TGCAGTGCTAAGGGGTCCTCCAACTATGGCTACACCTTC. It translates to CSAKGSSNYGYTF.